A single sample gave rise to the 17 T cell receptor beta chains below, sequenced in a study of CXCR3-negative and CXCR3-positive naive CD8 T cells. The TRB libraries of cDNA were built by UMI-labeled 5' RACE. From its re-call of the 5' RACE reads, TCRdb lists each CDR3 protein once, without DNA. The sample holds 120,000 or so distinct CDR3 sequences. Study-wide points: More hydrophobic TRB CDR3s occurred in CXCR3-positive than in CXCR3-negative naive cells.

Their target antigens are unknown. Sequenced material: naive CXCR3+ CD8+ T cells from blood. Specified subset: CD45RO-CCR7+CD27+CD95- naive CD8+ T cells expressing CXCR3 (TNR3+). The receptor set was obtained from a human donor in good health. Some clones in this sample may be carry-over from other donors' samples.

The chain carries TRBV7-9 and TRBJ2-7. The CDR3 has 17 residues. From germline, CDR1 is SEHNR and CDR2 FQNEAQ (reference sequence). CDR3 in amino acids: CASSLAPQDGNSYEQYF. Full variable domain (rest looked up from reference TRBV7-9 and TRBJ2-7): DTGVSQNPRHKITKRGQNVTFRCDPISEHNRLYWYRQTLGQGPEFLTYFQNEAQLEKSRLLSDRFSAERPKGSFSTLEIQRTEQGDSAMYLCASSLAPQDGNSYEQYFGPGTRLTVT.

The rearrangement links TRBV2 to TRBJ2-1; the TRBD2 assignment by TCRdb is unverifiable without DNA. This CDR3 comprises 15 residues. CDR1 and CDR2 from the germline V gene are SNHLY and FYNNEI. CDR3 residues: CASLPEGGSYNEQFF.

Here the CDR3 reads CSVVPAGTYEQYF. The chain is built from TRBV29-1 and TRBJ2-7. Germline lookup yields CDR1 SQVTM and CDR2 ANQGSEA. The CDR3 spans 13 residues.

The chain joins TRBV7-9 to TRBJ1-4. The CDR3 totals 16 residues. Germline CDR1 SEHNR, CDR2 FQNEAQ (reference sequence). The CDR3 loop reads CASSQSLAGDYEKLFF. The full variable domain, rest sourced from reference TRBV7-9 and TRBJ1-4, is DTGVSQNPRHKITKRGQNVTFRCDPISEHNRLYWYRQTLGQGPEFLTYFQNEAQLEKSRLLSDRFSAERPKGSFSTLEIQRTEQGDSAMYLCASSQSLAGDYEKLFFGSGTQLSVL.

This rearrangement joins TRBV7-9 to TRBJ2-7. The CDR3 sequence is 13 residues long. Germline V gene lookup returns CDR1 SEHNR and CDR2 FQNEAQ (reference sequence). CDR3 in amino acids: CASSPAESYEQYF.

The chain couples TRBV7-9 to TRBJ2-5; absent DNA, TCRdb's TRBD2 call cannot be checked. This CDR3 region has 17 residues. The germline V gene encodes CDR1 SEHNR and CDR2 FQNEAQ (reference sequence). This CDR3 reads CASSLVGLAAGEETQYF.

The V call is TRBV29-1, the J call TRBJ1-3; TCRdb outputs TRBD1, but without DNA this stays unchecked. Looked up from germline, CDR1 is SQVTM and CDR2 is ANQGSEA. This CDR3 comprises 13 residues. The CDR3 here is CSVLQGLGNTIYF.

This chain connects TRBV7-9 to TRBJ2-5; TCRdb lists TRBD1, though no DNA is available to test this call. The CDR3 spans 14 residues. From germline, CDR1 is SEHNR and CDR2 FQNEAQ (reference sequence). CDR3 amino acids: CASSSVGGQETQYF. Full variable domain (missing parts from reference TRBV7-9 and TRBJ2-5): DTGVSQNPRHKITKRGQNVTFRCDPISEHNRLYWYRQTLGQGPEFLTYFQNEAQLEKSRLLSDRFSAERPKGSFSTLEIQRTEQGDSAMYLCASSSVGGQETQYFGPGTRLLVL.

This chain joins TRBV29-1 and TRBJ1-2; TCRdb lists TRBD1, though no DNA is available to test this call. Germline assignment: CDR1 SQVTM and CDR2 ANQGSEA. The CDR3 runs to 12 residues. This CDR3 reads CSALQGTEGYTF.

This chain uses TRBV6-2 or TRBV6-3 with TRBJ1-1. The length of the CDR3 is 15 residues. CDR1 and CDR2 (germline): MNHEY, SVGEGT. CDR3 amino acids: CASSYATLMGTEAFF.

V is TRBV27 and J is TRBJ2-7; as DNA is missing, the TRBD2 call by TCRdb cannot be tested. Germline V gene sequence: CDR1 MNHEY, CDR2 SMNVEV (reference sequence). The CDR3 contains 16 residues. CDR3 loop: CASSQIVGLAVYEQYF.

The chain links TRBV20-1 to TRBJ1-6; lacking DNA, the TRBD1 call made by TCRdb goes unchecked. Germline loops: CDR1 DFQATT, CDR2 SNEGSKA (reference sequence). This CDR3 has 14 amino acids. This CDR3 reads CSARGDRENSPLHF.

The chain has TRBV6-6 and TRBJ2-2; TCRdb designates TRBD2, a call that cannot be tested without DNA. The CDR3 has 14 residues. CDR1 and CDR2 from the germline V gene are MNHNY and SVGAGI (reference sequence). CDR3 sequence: CASGLAMNTGELLF.

CDR3: CSVSGTGSILGEQYF. J is TRBJ2-7 and V is TRBV29-1; TCRdb's assignment of TRBD1 cannot be checked, as there is no DNA. The CDR3 consists of 15 residues. Germline assignment: CDR1 SQVTM and CDR2 ANQGSEA.

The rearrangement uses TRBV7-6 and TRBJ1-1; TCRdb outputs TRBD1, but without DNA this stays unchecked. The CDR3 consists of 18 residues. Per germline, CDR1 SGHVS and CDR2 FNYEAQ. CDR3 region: CASSQAGAGVSSNTEAFF.

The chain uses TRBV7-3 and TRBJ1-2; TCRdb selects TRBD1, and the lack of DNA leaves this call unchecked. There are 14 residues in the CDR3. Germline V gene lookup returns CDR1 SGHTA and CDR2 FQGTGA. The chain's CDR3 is CASSGRDSTDGYTF.

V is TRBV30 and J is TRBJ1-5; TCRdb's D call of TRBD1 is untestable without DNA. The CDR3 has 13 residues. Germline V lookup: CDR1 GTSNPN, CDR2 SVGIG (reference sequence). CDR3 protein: CAWDRDDNQPQHF.